A single sample gave rise to the 26 T cell receptor beta chains below, sequenced in a study of regulatory T cells in long-lasting Graves disease. Time point: persistent/refractory GD, antithyroid drugs over 5 years with positive TRAb. PBMC-derived RNA was used for the TCR library. Libraries of TCR beta came from iRepertoire HTBI primers plus Arm-PCR of CDR3 regions. Via MiXCR, TCRdb re-called the multiplex PCR reads, giving one row per CDR3 protein. The table includes 350,000 to 450,000 distinct CDR3 sequences, more than 20% detected once. The sequencing used peripheral blood mononuclear cells (PBMCs), collected when the disease was refractory, from a patient treated with antithyroid drugs. The receptors originated from a woman aged 40 to 49 with Graves disease.

This clonotype was counted only a few times. The chain uses TRBV19 and TRBJ2-5; a possible D gene is TRBD2 (5 bases). From germline, CDR1 is LNHDA and CDR2 SQIVND (reference sequence). The CDR3 extends over 13 amino acids. The V end lost 9 bases, the J end lost 2 bases, and 13 bases lay between the germline ends. CDR3 protein: CASRRPGQETQYF. CDR3 DNA: TGTGCCAGCCGTCGACCGGGACAAGAGACCCAGTACTTC.

Comments on this clonotype: A much larger clone differs by one base, so this may be a read error. The chain links TRBV27 to TRBJ1-2; the D is unclear. Germline assignment: CDR1 MNHEY and CDR2 SMNVEV (reference sequence). V gave up 5 bases and J gave up 8 bases, with 18 bases separating them. CDR3 size: 14 residues. CDR3 loop: CASSPPGLQMGYTF. The CDR3 region has the DNA TGTGCCAGCAGTCCCCCGGGTCTCCAAATGGGCTACACCTTC.

The chain is built from TRBV7-3 and TRBJ2-4, with TRBD2 matching over 9 bases. This CDR3 spans 16 amino acids. V was clipped by 6 bases and J by 2 bases; unmatched bases: 8. Germline-derived CDR1 and CDR2 are SGHTA and FQGTGA. The CDR3 sequence: CASSPGPSGTKNIQYF. In DNA, the CDR3 is TGTGCCAGCAGTCCTGGTCCTAGCGGGACCAAAAACATTCAGTACTTC.

This chain uses TRBV6-2 or TRBV6-3 with TRBJ2-3, with D maybe TRBD2 (6 bases). Germline V gives CDR1 MNHEY, CDR2 SVGEGT. Between the trimmed V and J ends, which lost 3 bases and 2 bases, there was a span of 12 bases. The CDR3 covers 15 residues. DNA of the CDR3: TGTGCCAGCAGTTATCAGGGAGGTTCCACAGATACGCAGTATTTT. Its protein is CASSYQGGSTDTQYF.

The table lists this clonotype with a few counts. This sequence joins TRBV5-1 and TRBJ2-6; D unclear. This CDR3 region has 15 residues. Germline CDR1 and CDR2: SGHRS and YFSETQ. Deletions cut 0 bases from V and 1 base from J, with 5 bases between. The DNA of the CDR3 is TGCGCCAGCAGCTTGGAGGAGTCTGGGGCCAACGTCCTGACTTTC. It yields the protein CASSLEESGANVLTF.

This clonotype turned up a few times. A much larger clone differs from this one at a single base, so this may be a read error. The chain is built from TRBV11-2 and TRBJ2-5; D remains ambiguous. Germline CDR1 reads SGHAT; CDR2 reads FQNNGV. This CDR3 comprises 10 residues. Deletions cut 8 bases from V and 7 bases from J, with 8 bases between. The CDR3 nucleotides are TGTGCCAGCCCCGGTTTGACCCAGTACTTC. Amino acid sequence: CASPGLTQYF.

V usage is TRBV27 and J usage is TRBJ2-1; TRBD2 matches at 9 bases. Germline-derived CDR1 and CDR2 are MNHEY and SMNVEV (reference sequence). V lost 6 bases to trimming and J lost 3 bases; unmatched junction nucleotides: 6. The CDR3 runs 15 residues. CDR3 sequence reads: CASSRAGGSYNEQFF. Written as DNA, the CDR3 is TGTGCCAGCAGCAGAGCGGGAGGTAGCTACAATGAGCAGTTCTTC.

On this clonotype: This may arise from a read error, as a much more abundant clone is one base away. V usage is TRBV12-3 or TRBV12-4 and J usage is TRBJ1-6; TRBD1 matches 7 bases. The CDR3 loop spans 17 amino acids. J lost 8 bases, V lost 6 bases, and 16 bases had no gene match. The CDR3 here is CASRKQGQHEYHSPLHF. In nucleotides, the CDR3 is TGTGCCAGCAGAAAACAGGGACAGCACGAGTATCATTCACCCCTCCACTTT.

The chain recombines TRBV27 with TRBJ2-2, with D hard to call. The V end lost 6 bases, the J end lost 3 bases, and 17 bases lay between the germline ends. From germline, CDR1 is MNHEY and CDR2 SMNVEV (reference sequence). This CDR3 has 16 residues. The CDR3 here is CASSAKIGPYTGELFF. For the CDR3, the DNA is TGTGCCAGCAGCGCCAAAATAGGACCCTACACCGGGGAGCTGTTTTTT.

This clonotype was observed a handful of times. The chain uses TRBV20-1 and TRBJ1-2; D is possibly TRBD1 (5 bases). From germline, CDR1 is DFQATT and CDR2 SNEGSKA (reference sequence). The length of the CDR3 is 14 residues. Between the trimmed V and J ends, which lost 1 base and 7 bases, there was a span of 16 bases. The CDR3 sequence: CSARGAGTPSGYTF. CDR3 DNA: TGCAGTGCTAGAGGAGCCGGGACTCCGAGTGGCTACACCTTC.

V is TRBV27 and J is TRBJ2-3; 10 bases agree with TRBD2. The junction had 10 bases not matched to a gene; V was cut back by 6 bases and J by 7 bases. This CDR3 has 15 residues. Germline V lookup: CDR1 MNHEY, CDR2 SMNVEV (reference sequence). The CDR3 DNA is TGTGCCAGCAGCCCCTCTAGCGGGAGCCACCATACGCAGTATTTT. Its translation: CASSPSSGSHHTQYF.

The chain joins TRBV30 to TRBJ1-3; D gene uncertain. V was clipped by 3 bases and J by 3 bases, with 6 bases between them. This CDR3 is 12 amino acids long. CDR1 is GTSNPN and CDR2 is SVGIG in the germline V gene (reference sequence). The CDR3 sequence: CAWSRYGNTIYF. Written as DNA, the CDR3 is TGTGCCTGGAGCCGCTATGGAAACACCATATATTTT.

Points on this clonotype: As the CDR3 is not closed by the conserved phenylalanine or tryptophan, this likely results from a read error. The gene calls are TRBV18 and TRBJ2-4; 9 bases line up with TRBD1. Per the germline V gene, CDR1 is KGHSH and CDR2 is LQKENI. Unmatched junction bases numbered 8, after V lost 6 bases and J lost 2 bases. This CDR3 is built from 16 residues. Here the CDR3 reads CASSSGTGIPKNIQYL. The CDR3 DNA sequence: TGTGCCAGCTCGTCCGGGACAGGGATACCCAAAAACATTCAGTACCTC.

This clonotype has ten or more counts. V gene TRBV7-6 combines with J gene TRBJ2-7; 12 bases align to TRBD2. Germline V gene lookup returns CDR1 SGHVS and CDR2 FNYEAQ. V was clipped by 2 bases and J by 1 base; unmatched bases: 3. This CDR3 spans 16 amino acids. Here the CDR3 reads CASSLKGTSGSYEQYF. Written as DNA, the CDR3 is TGTGCCAGCAGCTTAAAAGGGACTAGCGGGTCCTACGAGCAGTACTTC.

This clonotype came up many times. V usage is TRBV3-1 and J usage is TRBJ2-5, with D unresolved. V was trimmed by 2 bases and J by 1 base, leaving 17 bases between them. CDR1 is LGHDT and CDR2 is YNNKEL in the germline V gene (reference sequence). CDR3 length equals 17 residues. CDR3 DNA: TGTGCCAGCAGCCAATGGGATAGGCCCTTTCTCCAAGAGACCCAGTACTTC. Residues: CASSQWDRPFLQETQYF.

The chain carries TRBV10-2 and TRBJ1-5, with 7 bases fitting TRBD1. The CDR3 spans 15 residues. Losses at the gene ends were 2 bases for V and 4 bases for J; bases not matched to a gene: 5. Germline V gene data show CDR1 as WSHSY and CDR2 as SAAADI. DNA of the CDR3: TGCGCCAGCAGTGAGGGGACAGTTGGGAATCAGCCCCAGCATTTT. This codes for CASSEGTVGNQPQHF.

V and J are TRBV19 and TRBJ1-1; 11 nucleotides match TRBD1. In germline, CDR1 is LNHDA, CDR2 SQIVND (reference sequence). The CDR3 totals 15 residues. With V trimmed by 3 bases and J by 5 bases, 5 bases remained unmatched. CDR3 protein: CASSMWDRGTTEAFF. The CDR3 DNA reads as TGTGCCAGTAGTATGTGGGACAGGGGGACGACTGAAGCTTTCTTT. Variable domain in full (rest from reference TRBV19 and TRBJ1-1): DGGITQSPKYLFRKEGQNVTLSCEQNLNHDAMYWYRQDPGQGLRLIYYSQIVNDFQKGDIAEGYSVSREKKESFPLTVTSAQKNPTAFYLCASSMWDRGTTEAFFGQGTRLTVV.

This chain links TRBV6-1 with TRBJ2-7, with 8 bases aligning to TRBD1. Germline assignment: CDR1 MNHNS and CDR2 SASEGT. This CDR3 region has 13 residues. Germline trimming cut 10 bases from V and 6 bases from J; bases unmatched to any gene: 11. The CDR3 loop is CATSGQAGFEQYF. The CDR3 bases are TGTGCCACCTCGGGACAGGCTGGATTCGAGCAGTACTTC.

This clonotype was picked up many times. The chain couples TRBV6-5 to TRBJ1-4; D gene ambiguous. Germline V gene lookup returns CDR1 MNHEY and CDR2 SVGAGI. The V and J ends lost 2 bases and 5 bases respectively, with 6 bases between them. The CDR3 sequence is 13 residues long. The CDR3 loop is CASSYAGNEKLFF. The CDR3 DNA reads TGTGCCAGCAGTTACGCCGGGAATGAAAAACTGTTTTTT.

This clonotype was counted only a few times. This chain connects TRBV18 to TRBJ1-1; D is unclear. The CDR3 contains 15 residues. V was cut by 2 bases and J by 0 bases, with 10 bases left in between. CDR1 KGHSH and CDR2 LQKENI come from the germline V gene. CDR3 nucleotides: TGTGCCAGCTCACCAGTTGAAGAGATGAACACTGAAGCTTTCTTT. Translating gives CASSPVEEMNTEAFF.

The rearrangement joins TRBV30 to TRBJ1-2; 8 bases match TRBD1. The CDR3 is 14 amino acids. Germline lookup yields CDR1 GTSNPN and CDR2 SVGIG (reference sequence). Unmatched junction bases numbered 6, after V lost 1 base and J lost 5 bases. CDR3 nucleotide sequence: TGTGCCTGGAGTGGTGACAGGGGATGGTATGGCTACACCTTC. Its translation is CAWSGDRGWYGYTF.

This clonotype has at least ten counts. V usage is TRBV6-1 and J usage is TRBJ2-7, with D perhaps matching TRBD1 (5 bases). CDR1 is MNHNS, CDR2 SASEGT, per germline. V was clipped by 3 bases and J by 5 bases, with 11 bases between them. The CDR3 has 13 amino acids. This CDR3 is CASSEGPIDEQYF. In nucleotides, the CDR3 is TGTGCCAGCAGTGAGGGGCCGATTGACGAGCAGTACTTC.

This clonotype was detected ten times or more. V is TRBV28 and J is TRBJ2-7, with 8 bases that match TRBD2. With 7 bases clipped from V and 3 bases from J, the junction kept 2 bases outside the gene matches. Per the germline V gene, CDR1 is MDHEN and CDR2 is SYDVKM. The CDR3 has 12 amino acids. CDR3 sequence: CASNSGSYEQYF. CDR3 DNA: TGTGCCAGCAACAGCGGGAGCTACGAGCAGTACTTC.

J is TRBJ2-3 and V is TRBV19, with no clear D. Germline CDR1 is LNHDA and CDR2 is SQIVND (reference sequence). V was cut by 3 bases and J by 0 bases, with 7 bases left in between. The CDR3 is 14 amino acids. For the CDR3, the DNA is TGTGCCAGTAGTATGAGACGGAGCACAGATACGCAGTATTTT. It specifies CASSMRRSTDTQYF. Complete variable domain (other parts from reference TRBV19 and TRBJ2-3): DGGITQSPKYLFRKEGQNVTLSCEQNLNHDAMYWYRQDPGQGLRLIYYSQIVNDFQKGDIAEGYSVSREKKESFPLTVTSAQKNPTAFYLCASSMRRSTDTQYFGPGTRLTVL.

CDR3 coding DNA: TGTGCCAGCAGCCCGGTGGAGGGGGTGGCGGCGGAGACCCAGTACTTC. Protein product: CASSPVEGVAAETQYF. The chain joins TRBV5-6 to TRBJ2-5; D tentatively fits TRBD1 or TRBD2 (6 bases each). The V end lost 4 bases, the J end lost 5 bases, and 21 bases lay between the germline ends. The CDR3 consists of 16 residues. Germline values: CDR1 SGHDT, CDR2 YYEEEE.

The genes are TRBV5-4 and TRBJ2-2; tentatively, D is TRBD1 (6 bases). Germline V gene data show CDR1 as SGHNT and CDR2 as YYREEE (reference sequence). This CDR3 spans 16 amino acids. Between the trimmed V and J ends, which lost 4 bases and 1 base, there was a span of 14 bases. The chain's CDR3 is CASSHSGARNTGELFF. CDR3 DNA sequence: TGTGCCAGCAGCCACTCAGGGGCTAGGAACACCGGGGAGCTGTTTTTT.